The 15 T cell receptor beta chains below were found in one sample sequenced in a study of shared clonotypes between healthy human individuals. The method was immunoSEQ multiplex PCR; TCRdb's version includes in-frame clones alone and lacks a portion of them. Among about 2 million clones listed, about 95% were seen once. CD45RO-negative CD8 cells positively selected for CCR7 made up the naive population, which excluded terminally differentiated effector memory CD45RA+ cells. Sequencing was carried out using naive CD8+ T cells sorted from blood. These receptors all come from a man aged 18 to 35 in good health.

This clone is a singleton in its sample. The CDR3 coding sequence is TGCAGCGTTGAGGGACAGGGGCCCTACGAGCAGTACTTC. Its protein is CSVEGQGPYEQYF. This rearrangement joins TRBV29-1 to TRBJ2-7, with 10 bases identical to TRBD1. Germline V gives CDR1 SQVTM, CDR2 ANQGSEA. Trimming at V came to 3 bases and at J to 2 bases, leaving 1 base not matched to a gene. The CDR3 is 13 residues long.

The table lists this clone with a few counts. The genes are TRBV5-6 and TRBJ2-7; unclear D gene. The CDR3 runs to 16 residues. Trimming stripped 0 bases from V and 6 bases from J, with 19 bases between. CDR1 is SGHDT and CDR2 is YYEEEE in the germline V gene. Here the CDR3 reads CASSLDPSVGYGEQYF. CDR3 sequence (DNA): TGTGCCAGCAGCTTGGACCCGAGTGTTGGGTACGGCGAGCAGTACTTC.

The J gene is TRBJ1-5, the V gene TRBV7-2; D is uncertain. CDR1 SGHTA and CDR2 FQGNSA come from the germline V gene. There are 13 residues in the CDR3. V lost 1 base and J 3 bases, leaving 4 bases between the germline ends. CDR3 in amino acids: CASSLGANQPQHF. CDR3 nucleotides: TGTGCCAGCAGCTTAGGTGCCAATCAGCCCCAGCATTTT.

Comment on this clone: A single base separates this from a much larger clone, so it may be a read error. The V call is TRBV11-2, the J call TRBJ1-1; the D is unclear. CDR3 size: 12 residues. V lost 3 bases to trimming and J lost 3 bases, with 5 bases between them. Germline-derived CDR1 and CDR2 are SGHAT and FQNNGV. In DNA form, the CDR3 reads TGTGCCAGCAGCTTCTGGGACACTGAAGCTTTCTTT. The encoded protein is CASSFWDTEAFF.

The genes are TRBV6-5 and TRBJ2-7, with D hard to call. V was shortened by 1 base and J by 5 bases, with 9 bases between the two germline ends. Germline V CDR1 and CDR2: MNHEY, SVGAGI. The CDR3 contains 13 residues. As DNA, the CDR3 is TGTGCCAGCAGTTACTTCCTGGGCGACGAGCAGTACTTC. This encodes CASSYFLGDEQYF.

Concerning this clone: This same CDR3 is encoded by further DNA sequences in the sample. The rearrangement uses TRBV11-2 and TRBJ1-2; D gene unclear. The CDR3 sequence is 13 residues long. Trimming stripped 1 base from V and 2 bases from J, with 5 bases between. The germline V gene has CDR1 SGHAT and CDR2 FQNNGV. CDR3 in amino acids: CASSLVPNYGYTF. The CDR3 DNA reads TGTGCCAGCAGCTTAGTACCCAACTATGGCTACACCTTC. Based on the CDR3 plus reference TRBV11-2 and TRBJ1-2, the full variable domain is EAGVAQSPRYKIIEKRQSVAFWCNPISGHATLYWYQQILGQGPKLLIQFQNNGVVDDSQLPKDRFSAERLKGVDSTLKIQPAKLEDSAVYLCASSLVPNYGYTFGSGTRLTVV.

This rearrangement joins TRBV19 to TRBJ1-5; no clear D. The V gene lost 1 base and the J gene lost 2 bases, with 9 bases spanning the gap. The CDR3 length is 15 residues. Germline V gene sequence: CDR1 LNHDA, CDR2 SQIVND (reference sequence). The CDR3 spells CASSIVGGGNQPQHF. For the CDR3, the DNA is TGTGCCAGTAGTATAGTGGGCGGGGGCAATCAGCCCCAGCATTTT.

The chain recombines TRBV27 with TRBJ2-7, with 7 bases lining up with TRBD1. V was clipped by 6 bases and J by 5 bases; unmatched bases: 19. Germline assignment: CDR1 MNHEY and CDR2 SMNVEV (reference sequence). The CDR3 is made up of 17 amino acids. The CDR3 is CASSKMEATGPTHEQYF. The CDR3 DNA sequence: TGTGCCAGCAGCAAAATGGAGGCGACAGGGCCGACCCACGAGCAGTACTTC.

The chain employs TRBV28 and TRBJ2-7; tentative D call: TRBD1 (5 bases). CDR1 is MDHEN and CDR2 is SYDVKM in the germline V gene. This CDR3 comprises 14 residues. V lost 6 bases and J 2 bases, leaving 14 bases between the germline ends. For the CDR3, the DNA is TGTGCCAGCAGAAGGCAGGGAACCCCCTACGAGCAGTACTTC. Amino acid sequence: CASRRQGTPYEQYF.

As for this clone: This sample also contains other DNA sequences that code for the same CDR3. The chain has TRBV9 and TRBJ1-2; D call uncertain. Trimming shortened V by 0 bases and J by 2 bases, and 8 bases separated the two germline ends. The CDR3 spans 14 residues. The germline CDR1 and CDR2 sequences are SGDLS and YYNGEE. CDR3 amino acids: CASSVGPGNYGYTF. Written as DNA, the CDR3 is TGTGCCAGCAGCGTAGGTCCCGGGAACTATGGCTACACCTTC.

The chain uses TRBV10-3 and TRBJ2-5, with D maybe TRBD2 (6 bases). Germline values: CDR1 ENHRY, CDR2 SYGVKD. Trimming removed 4 bases from V and 1 base from J, with 13 bases in between. The CDR3 is made up of 15 amino acids. The CDR3 sequence: CAISGGTVPQETQYF. The CDR3 coding sequence is TGTGCCATCAGTGGAGGGACTGTCCCCCAAGAGACCCAGTACTTC.

The gene calls are TRBV5-4 and TRBJ2-2; D remains unclear. Germline values: CDR1 SGHNT, CDR2 YYREEE (reference sequence). This CDR3 has 13 residues. V was pared by 4 bases and J by 2 bases, with 6 bases between. The CDR3 nucleotides read TGTGCCAGCAGCGCCCTCAACACCGGGGAGCTGTTTTTT. Protein product: CASSALNTGELFF.

The V call is TRBV7-3, the J call TRBJ1-3; the match to TRBD1 covers 8 bases. Germline V lookup: CDR1 SGHTA, CDR2 FQGTGA. This CDR3 is built from 16 residues. Trimming cost V 5 bases and J 0 bases; bases outside gene matches: 6. Here the CDR3 DNA reads TGTGCCAGCAGCATCGGTACAGGGGGCTCTGGAAACACCATATATTTT. Translating it yields CASSIGTGGSGNTIYF.

This chain connects TRBV4-3 to TRBJ2-1, with 8 bases that match TRBD1. CDR1 LGHNA and CDR2 YSLEER come from the germline V gene. The trim removed 2 bases at V and 6 bases at J, leaving 6 bases unmatched. CDR3 length: 15 amino acids. The DNA of the CDR3 is TGCGCCAGCAGCCAATACCAGGGGGCCATCAATGAGCAGTTCTTC. Translated, it gives CASSQYQGAINEQFF.

J is TRBJ2-3 and V is TRBV6-1, with no clear D. The germline V gene has CDR1 MNHNS and CDR2 SASEGT. Trimming stripped 3 bases from V and 0 bases from J, with 10 bases between. The CDR3 runs to 15 residues. This chain's CDR3 is CASSESVTSTDTQYF. CDR3 nucleotide sequence: TGTGCCAGCAGTGAGAGCGTAACCAGCACAGATACGCAGTATTTT.